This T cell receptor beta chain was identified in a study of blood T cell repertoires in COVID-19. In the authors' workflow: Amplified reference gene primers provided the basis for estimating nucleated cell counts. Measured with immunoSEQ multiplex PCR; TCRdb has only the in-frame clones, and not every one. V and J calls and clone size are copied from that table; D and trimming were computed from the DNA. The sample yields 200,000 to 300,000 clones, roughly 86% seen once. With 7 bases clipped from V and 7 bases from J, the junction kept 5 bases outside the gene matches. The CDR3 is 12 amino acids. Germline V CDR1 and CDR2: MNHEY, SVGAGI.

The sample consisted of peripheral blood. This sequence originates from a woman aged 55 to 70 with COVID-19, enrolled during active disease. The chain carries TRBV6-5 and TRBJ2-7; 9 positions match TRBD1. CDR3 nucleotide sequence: TGTGCCAGCACAAGACAGGGGGGAGAGCAGTACTTC. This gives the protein CASTRQGGEQYF.